Sequencing of this TCR beta chain was carried out in a study of blood T cell repertoires in COVID-19 (dated by TCRdb to 2018 to 2020). In the study overall: Samples from collaborators originated in the United States, Italy and Spain and spanned both the acute and convalescent phases of COVID-19. The prospective study material was composed of cDNA or gDNA derived from T cells, B-cell-depleted T cells, or PBMCs. Deeply sampled blood TCRbeta repertoires from subjects exposed to, actively infected with, or recovered from COVID-19 were included in the dataset. The repertoires were made available in a free public database intended to serve as a resource for research on the immune response to SARS-CoV-2. The samples were drawn from two sources: the first 160 participants of the ongoing ImmuneRACE study, and 1,200 or so subjects contributed by 6 global collaborators. A de-identified subject ID, COVID-19 status, age in years and sex were almost always included in the sample metadata. Where HLA class I and class II types were available, the types were taken from metadata supplied by the sample provider, not from assay-based typing. On the study overall, not on this receptor specifically: The amount of clinical and demographic metadata varied by source and participant and was provided uncurated.

In the prospective study, participants were roughly 18 to 100 years old, resided in fewer than 25 geographic areas of the United States, and were enrolled through a virtual design. To assign participants to cohorts, the prospective study relied on clinical history that participants themselves reported in a screening survey and a study questionnaire. Recovered participants in ImmuneRACE Cohort 3 were defined by two consecutive negative NP/OP PCR tests, clearance by a healthcare professional, or resolution of symptoms. Mobile phlebotomists in the prospective study collected whole blood, serum and a nasopharyngeal or oropharyngeal swab from every participant. Participants in the prospective study had the option to provide additional blood draws and questionnaires over a roughly 2-month period. Blood samples from the prospective study were shipped frozen or at room temperature prior to DNA extraction.

Concerning this clone: The antigen this receptor binds is unknown. One base away there is no much larger clone; base qualities are not given.

Relative to germline, V is 6 bases shorter and J is 3 bases shorter, with 8 bases between their ends. From its cysteine to its phenylalanine, the CDR3 spans 11 amino acids. Solely the CDR3 DNA is kept, with 33 bases framed from the first base. The germline V gene gives CDR1 as SQVTM and CDR2 as ANQGSEA. TCRbeta CDR3 regions were amplified from genomic DNA by means of the immunoSEQ Assay, a bias-controlled multiplex PCR. Turning to the authors' computational methods: The number of nucleated cells in each sample was estimated by amplification of reference gene primers within the assay. To quantify the absolute abundance of each unique TCRbeta CDR3 rearrangement, sequence reads were collapsed and filtered. For each sample, productive Simpson clonality was calculated as the square root of Simpson's diversity index across productive rearrangements. In TCRdb, the immuneACCESS table is reduced to in-frame sequences with V and J assigned. These tables do not hold every clone; where another copy was compared, an unresolved V gene accounts for under half, and the others remain unexplained. From that table come the V and J calls and clone size; the DNA was used to work out D and trimming. A total of around 280,000 clones appear in this sample, roughly 85% of them only once. About 5.5% of the sample is held by the ten biggest clonotypes.

This receptor chain uses TRBV29-1 and TRBJ2-5; the D gene cannot be named for sure. The sample consisted of PBMCs or T cells enriched from blood (not recorded which). This receptor was identified in a middle-aged woman who had recovered from COVID-19. Here the CDR3 is given as CSVNLKETQYF. The bases read TGCAGCGTAAACTTGAAAGAGACCCAGTACTTC.